The entry that follows covers one TCR beta chain sequence. Profiled with immunoSEQ multiplex PCR; TCRdb holds only in-frame clones, not every one. There are about 200,000 clones in the sample; 80% to 90% occur only once, and 9.7% lies in the top ten. The germline gives CDR1 MGHDK, CDR2 SYGVNS. The junction had 8 bases not matched to a gene; V was cut back by 8 bases and J by 5 bases. The CDR3 runs to 13 residues. The sample is drawn from a study of blood T cell repertoires in COVID-19. For the study at large: The United States, Italy and Spain provided the acute and convalescent COVID-19 samples. Sample material is recorded as cDNA or gDNA derived from T cells, B-cell-depleted T cells, or PBMCs.

Sequencing input: peripheral blood. V and J are TRBV25-1 and TRBJ2-5, with 7 positions matching TRBD1. The clonotype was recovered from a man aged 50 to 59 with active or convalescent COVID-19. The CDR3 nucleotides read TGTGCCAGCTGCCGGGACAGCCGGGAGACCCAGTACTTC. It is translated as CASCRDSRETQYF.